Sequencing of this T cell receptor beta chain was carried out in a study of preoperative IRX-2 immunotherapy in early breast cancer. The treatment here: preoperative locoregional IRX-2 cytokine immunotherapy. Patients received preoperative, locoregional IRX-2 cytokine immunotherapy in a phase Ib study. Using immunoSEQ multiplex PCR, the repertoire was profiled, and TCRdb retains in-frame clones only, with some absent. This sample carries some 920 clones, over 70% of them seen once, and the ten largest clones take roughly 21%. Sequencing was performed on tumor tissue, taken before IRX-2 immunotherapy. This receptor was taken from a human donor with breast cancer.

For the CDR3, the DNA is TGTGCCAGCAGCCAAGATTTCGTGACCCAGTACTTC. This gives the protein CASSQDFVTQYF. V and J are TRBV14 and TRBJ2-5; D is uncertain. The CDR3 extends over 12 amino acids. Between the trimmed V and J ends, which lost 0 bases and 7 bases, there was a span of 6 bases. Germline V gene lookup returns CDR1 SGHDN and CDR2 FVKESK.